These 3 T cell receptor beta chains were all obtained from the same sample, sequenced in a study of read filtering for tumor transcriptome and immune sequencing. Molecular barcoded adaptors covering alpha/delta and beta/gamma chains were used on around 370 ng RNA. One entry per CDR3 protein, called by TCRdb with MiXCR from the reads. The data contain about 46,000 distinct CDR3 sequences, around 20% of them singletons. Sequences were obtained from a population of CD138-negative cells sorted from bone marrow. All receptors derive from a donor at least 40 years old with multiple myeloma.

In its sample, this clonotype was seen many times. The V and J genes are TRBV5-4 and TRBJ2-2; D is perhaps TRBD1 or TRBD2 (5 bases each). Germline V gives CDR1 SGHNT, CDR2 YYREEE (reference sequence). The ends were cut back, 5 bases at V and 3 bases at J, with 8 bases in the middle. The CDR3 covers 13 residues. The CDR3 is CASSRGDTGELFF. The CDR3 region has the DNA TGTGCCAGCAGTAGAGGGGACACCGGGGAGCTGTTTTTT.

This clonotype was detected ten times or more. The CDR3 loop reads CSVQGVTGRVTEAFF. As DNA, the CDR3 is TGCAGCGTTCAAGGGGTTACAGGGCGGGTTACTGAAGCTTTCTTT. The V gene is TRBV29-1, the J gene TRBJ1-1; D possibly corresponds to TRBD1 (6 bases). Germline-derived CDR1 and CDR2 are SQVTM and ANQGSEA. This CDR3 comprises 15 residues. With 5 bases removed from V and 5 bases from J, the gap between germline ends came to 21 bases.

As to this clonotype: A read error may be the cause here, since a much bigger clone is one base away. The chain links TRBV20-1 to TRBJ1-5, with 11 bases lining up with TRBD1. CDR1 and CDR2 from the germline V gene are DFQATT and SNEGSKA (reference sequence). This CDR3 has 14 amino acids. V lost 5 bases, J lost 7 bases, and 7 bases stayed unmatched. This chain's CDR3 is CSASDRGRGQPQHF. The CDR3 nucleotides read TGCAGTGCTTCGGACAGGGGGCGAGGGCAGCCCCAGCATTTT.